The clone carrying this T cell receptor beta chain came up many times. The sample belongs to a study of blood T cell repertoires in COVID-19. Overall study: COVID-19 samples collected from the United States, Italy and Spain covered acute and convalescent phases.

The V and J ends lost 10 bases and 5 bases respectively, with 15 bases between them. The CDR3 spans 13 residues. Methods used by the authors: Amplifying reference gene primers gave estimates of nucleated cell counts. Sequencing used immunoSEQ multiplex PCR; TCRdb keeps in-frame clones, though not all of them. The DNA gave D and trimming, while V, J and clone size come from that table. The repertoire holds under 300,000 clones, 86% seen once, with 6.2% in the top ten. The chain carries TRBV12-3 or TRBV12-4 and TRBJ1-5; no firm D call. Specimen: peripheral blood. The origin of this receptor is a man in his 60s with acute or convalescent COVID-19. The CDR3 is CATALGSDQPQHF. The CDR3 region has the DNA TGTGCCACCGCCCTGGGGAGTGATCAGCCCCAGCATTTT.